What follows is one TCR beta chain and its context. V trimming: 6 bases; J trimming: 7 bases; junction bases outside the gene matches: 5. The CDR3 spans 13 residues. These data belong to a study of blood T cell repertoires in COVID-19. Using immunoSEQ multiplex PCR, the repertoire was profiled, and TCRdb retains in-frame clones only, with some absent. Here the sample spans roughly 260,000 clones, around nine tenths being singletons. This sequence originates from a woman aged 40 to 55 who had recovered from COVID-19. The specimen was peripheral blood. The gene calls are TRBV12-3 or TRBV12-4 and TRBJ2-4, with 8 bases identical to TRBD1. CDR3 DNA: TGTGCCAGCAGAAAGGACAGGGAGAACATTCAGTACTTC. Translated: CASRKDRENIQYF.